This T cell receptor (beta chain) was captured by sequencing in a study of T cells in localized non-small cell lung cancer. This table comes from immunoSEQ multiplex PCR, and its TCRdb copy is limited to in-frame clones, with some not included. This sample carries around 33,000 clones, about 80% of them seen once, and the ten largest clones take roughly 17%. The CDR3 runs to 14 residues. Trimming took off 7 bases at V and 7 bases at J, with 17 bases between the two ends. Per the germline V gene, CDR1 is SGHTA and CDR2 is FQGNSA. The source material was peripheral blood, sampled before any cancer treatment. The chain links TRBV7-2 to TRBJ1-5; weak D call: TRBD1 (5 bases). The sequence derives from a male donor aged 60 or over with stage III squamous cell lung carcinoma. CDR3 sequence (DNA): TGTGCCAGCACCGTGTCGGGAACAGGCCAGCCCCAGCATTTT. Its translation is CASTVSGTGQPQHF.